This TCR beta chain was sequenced for a study of T cell responses to AZD1222 COVID-19 vaccine. TCRdb's copy holds only in-frame clones and misses some; the assay was immunoSEQ multiplex PCR. The table includes more than 50,000 clones, roughly 90% detected once. Germline CDR1 SQVTM, CDR2 ANQGSEA. Trimming at V came to 7 bases and at J to 6 bases, leaving 12 bases not matched to a gene. The CDR3 loop spans 14 amino acids. The sequences come from peripheral blood, collected 28 days after the second AZD1222 dose. This chain links TRBV29-1 with TRBJ2-4, with 7 bases that match TRBD2. This receptor was obtained from an adult who received the AZD1222 COVID-19 vaccine. The CDR3 here is CSASSRGVGNIQYF. The CDR3 DNA follows: TGCAGCGCCTCCTCTCGGGGGGTCGGAAACATTCAGTACTTC.